What follows is one T cell receptor (beta chain) and its context. These data come from a study of shared clonotypes between healthy human individuals. Clones were read by immunoSEQ multiplex PCR, and TCRdb kept only the in-frame ones, dropping some. The sample has a few hundred thousand clones, roughly 70% seen once; the top ten hold roughly 10%. The source material was memory CD4+ T cells sorted from blood. The subset denotes: CD45RA-negative fraction. The clonotype was recovered from a young man in good health.

DNA of the CDR3: TGTGCCAGCAGTTCGTCCCAGAGCTCCTACAATGAGCAGTTCTTC. It specifies CASSSSQSSYNEQFF. This chain joins TRBV28 and TRBJ2-1; D uncertain. Trimming took off 4 bases at V and 0 bases at J, with 10 bases between the two ends. Germline V gene data show CDR1 as MDHEN and CDR2 as SYDVKM. This CDR3 has 15 residues.